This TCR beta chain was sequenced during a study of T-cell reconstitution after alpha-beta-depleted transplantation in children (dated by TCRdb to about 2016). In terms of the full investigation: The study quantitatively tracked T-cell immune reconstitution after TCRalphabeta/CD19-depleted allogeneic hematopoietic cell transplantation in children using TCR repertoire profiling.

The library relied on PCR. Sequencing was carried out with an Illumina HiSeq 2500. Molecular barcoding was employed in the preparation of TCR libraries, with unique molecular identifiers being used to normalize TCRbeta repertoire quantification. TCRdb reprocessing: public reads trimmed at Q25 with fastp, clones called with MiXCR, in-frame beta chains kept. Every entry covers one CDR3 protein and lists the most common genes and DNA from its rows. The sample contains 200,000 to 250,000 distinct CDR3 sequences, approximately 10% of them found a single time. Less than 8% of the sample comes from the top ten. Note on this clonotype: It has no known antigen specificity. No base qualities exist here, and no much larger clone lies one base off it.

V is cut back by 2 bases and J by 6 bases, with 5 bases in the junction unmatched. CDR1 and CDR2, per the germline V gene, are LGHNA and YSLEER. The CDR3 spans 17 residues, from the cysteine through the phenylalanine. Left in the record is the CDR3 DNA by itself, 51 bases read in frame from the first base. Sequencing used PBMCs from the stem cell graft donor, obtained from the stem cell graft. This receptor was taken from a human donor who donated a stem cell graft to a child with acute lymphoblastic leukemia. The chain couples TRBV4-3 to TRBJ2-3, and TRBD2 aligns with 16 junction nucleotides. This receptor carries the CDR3 CASSQRWGLAGGDTQYF. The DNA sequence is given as TGCGCCAGCAGCCAACGCTGGGGACTAGCGGGGGGGGATACGCAGTATTTT.